The clone carrying this T cell receptor beta chain was detected many times. There are 11 residues in the CDR3. Trimming took 0 bases from V and 5 from J, leaving 4 bases between them. Germline CDR1 is DFQATT and CDR2 is SNEGSKA (reference sequence). This sample was included in a study of regulatory T cells in long-lasting Graves disease. Time point given: persistent/refractory GD, antithyroid drugs over 5 years with positive TRAb. Extracted PBMC RNA gave rise to the TCR library. Construction of the TCR beta libraries employed iRepertoire HTBI primers in conjunction with Arm-PCR of CDR3 regions. TCRdb called the multiplex PCR reads again in MiXCR, with one record for every CDR3 protein. The sample has hundreds of thousands of distinct CDR3 sequences, roughly a fifth seen once.

The rearrangement links TRBV20-1 to TRBJ2-5, with D hard to call. This specimen was peripheral blood mononuclear cells (PBMCs), taken when the disease was refractory, from a patient treated with antithyroid drugs. The sequence came from a female donor with Graves disease. The CDR3 reads CSARDFETQYF. CDR3 sequence (DNA): TGCAGTGCTAGAGACTTTGAGACCCAGTACTTC.